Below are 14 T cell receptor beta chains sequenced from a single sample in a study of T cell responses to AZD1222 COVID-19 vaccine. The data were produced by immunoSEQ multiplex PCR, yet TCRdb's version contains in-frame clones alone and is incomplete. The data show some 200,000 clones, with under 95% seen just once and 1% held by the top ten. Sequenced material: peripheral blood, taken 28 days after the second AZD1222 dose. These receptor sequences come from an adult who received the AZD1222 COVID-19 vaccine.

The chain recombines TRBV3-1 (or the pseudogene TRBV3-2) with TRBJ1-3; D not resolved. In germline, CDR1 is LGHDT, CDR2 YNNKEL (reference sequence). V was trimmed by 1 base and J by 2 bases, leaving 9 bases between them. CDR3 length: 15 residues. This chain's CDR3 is CASSQVGTPGNTIYF. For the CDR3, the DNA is TGTGCCAGCAGCCAAGTAGGCACGCCTGGAAACACCATATATTTT.

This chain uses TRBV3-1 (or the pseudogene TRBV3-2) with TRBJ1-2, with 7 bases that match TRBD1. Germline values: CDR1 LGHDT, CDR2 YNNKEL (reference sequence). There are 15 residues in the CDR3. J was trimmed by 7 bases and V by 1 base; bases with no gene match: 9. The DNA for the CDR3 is TGTGCCAGCAGCCAAGGACAGGGCGTTTTCGGTGGCTACACCTTC. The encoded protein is CASSQGQGVFGGYTF.

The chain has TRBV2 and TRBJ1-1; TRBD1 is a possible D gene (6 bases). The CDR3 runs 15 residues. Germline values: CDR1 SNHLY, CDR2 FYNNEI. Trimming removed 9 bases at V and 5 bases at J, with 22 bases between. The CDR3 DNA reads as TGTGCCAGTCTCGCCGGGGGCATCTCAGGTACTGAAGCTTTCTTT. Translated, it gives CASLAGGISGTEAFF. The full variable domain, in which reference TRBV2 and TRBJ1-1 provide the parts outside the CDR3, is EPEVTQTPSHQVTQMGQEVILRCVPISNHLYFYWYRQILGQKVEFLVSFYNNEISEKSEIFDDQFSVERPDGSNFTLKIRSTKLEDSAMYFCASLAGGISGTEAFFGQGTRLTVV.

CDR3: CASGGSADTQYF. Here the CDR3 DNA reads TGTGCCAGCGGGGGGTCGGCGGATACGCAGTATTTT. This chain links TRBV28 with TRBJ2-3; weak D call: TRBD2 (6 bases). V shed 8 bases and J shed 6 bases, with 12 bases lying between them. Germline CDR1 is MDHEN and CDR2 is SYDVKM. The CDR3 has 12 amino acids.

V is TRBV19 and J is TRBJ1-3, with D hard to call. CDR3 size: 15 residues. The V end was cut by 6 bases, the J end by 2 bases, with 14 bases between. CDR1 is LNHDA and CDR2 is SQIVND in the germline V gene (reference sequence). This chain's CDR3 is CASSWKLPTGNTIYF. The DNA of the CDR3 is TGTGCCAGTAGCTGGAAGCTCCCGACTGGAAACACCATATATTTT.

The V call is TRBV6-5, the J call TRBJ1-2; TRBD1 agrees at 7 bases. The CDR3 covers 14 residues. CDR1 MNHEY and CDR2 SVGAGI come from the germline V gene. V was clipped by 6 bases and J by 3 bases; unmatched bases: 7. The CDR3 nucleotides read TGTGCCAGCAGGCTGGGACAGTTAGACTATGGCTACACCTTC. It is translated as CASRLGQLDYGYTF.

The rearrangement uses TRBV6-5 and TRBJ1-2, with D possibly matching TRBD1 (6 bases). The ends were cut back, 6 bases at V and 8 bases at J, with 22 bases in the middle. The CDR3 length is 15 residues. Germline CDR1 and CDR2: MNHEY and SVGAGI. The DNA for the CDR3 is TGTGCCAGCAGCGTAGGGGACGTATCCAGGGGCGGCTACACCTTC. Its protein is CASSVGDVSRGGYTF.

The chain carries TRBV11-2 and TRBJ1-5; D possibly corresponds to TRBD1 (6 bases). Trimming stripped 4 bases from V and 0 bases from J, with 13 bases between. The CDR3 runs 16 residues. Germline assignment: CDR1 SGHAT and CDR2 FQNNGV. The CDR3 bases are TGTGCCAGCAGCTCTATCGCAGGGGATAGCAATCAGCCCCAGCATTTT. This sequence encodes CASSSIAGDSNQPQHF. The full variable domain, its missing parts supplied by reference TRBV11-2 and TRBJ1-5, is EAGVAQSPRYKIIEKRQSVAFWCNPISGHATLYWYQQILGQGPKLLIQFQNNGVVDDSQLPKDRFSAERLKGVDSTLKIQPAKLEDSAVYLCASSSIAGDSNQPQHFGDGTRLSIL.

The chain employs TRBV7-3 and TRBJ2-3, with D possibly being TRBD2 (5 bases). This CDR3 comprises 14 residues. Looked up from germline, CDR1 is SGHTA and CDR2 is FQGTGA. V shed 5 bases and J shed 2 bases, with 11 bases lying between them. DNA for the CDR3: TGTGCCAGCAGCCACGGAGGCTACACAGATACGCAGTATTTT. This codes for CASSHGGYTDTQYF.

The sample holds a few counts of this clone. CDR3 nucleotides: TGTGCCAGCAGTCAGGACTTCCTCTCTGGAAACACCATATATTTT. This sequence encodes CASSQDFLSGNTIYF. The chain links TRBV2 to TRBJ1-3; D ambiguous. The germline V and J ends were trimmed by 5 bases and 0 bases, with 11 bases remaining between them. The CDR3 runs to 15 residues. Germline V CDR1 and CDR2: SNHLY, FYNNEI.

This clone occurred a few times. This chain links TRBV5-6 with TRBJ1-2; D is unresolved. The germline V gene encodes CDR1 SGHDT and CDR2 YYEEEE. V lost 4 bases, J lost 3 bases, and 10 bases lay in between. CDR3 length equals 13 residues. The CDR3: CASSMDAHYGYTF. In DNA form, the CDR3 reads TGTGCCAGCAGCATGGACGCCCACTATGGCTACACCTTC.

DNA for the CDR3: TGTGCCATCAGTGAGTCTCTGCACGAGCAGTACTTC. This sequence encodes CAISESLHEQYF. The chain combines TRBV10-3 with TRBJ2-7, with unresolved D. CDR3 length: 12 residues. Germline CDR1 ENHRY, CDR2 SYGVKD. V lost 0 bases, J lost 5 bases, and 5 bases lay in between.

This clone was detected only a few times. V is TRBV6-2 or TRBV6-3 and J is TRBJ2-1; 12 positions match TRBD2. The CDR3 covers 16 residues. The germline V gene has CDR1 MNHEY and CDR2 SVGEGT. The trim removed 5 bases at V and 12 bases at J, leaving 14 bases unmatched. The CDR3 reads CASSRLAGARLVRQFF. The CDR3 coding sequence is TGTGCCAGCAGTCGACTAGCGGGGGCCAGGCTAGTGAGGCAGTTCTTC.

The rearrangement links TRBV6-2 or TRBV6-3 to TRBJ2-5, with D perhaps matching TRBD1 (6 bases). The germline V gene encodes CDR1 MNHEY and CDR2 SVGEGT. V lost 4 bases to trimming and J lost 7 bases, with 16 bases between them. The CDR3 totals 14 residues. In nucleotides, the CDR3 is TGTGCCAGCAGTTCCGGGACACGGTCCCGGACCCAGTACTTC. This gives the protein CASSSGTRSRTQYF.